This T cell receptor beta chain was observed in a study of cytomegalovirus exposure and HLA in healthy donors. The PCR contained 60 Vbeta and 13 Jbeta primers. Produced via immunoSEQ multiplex PCR; TCRdb's table is partial and in-frame only. Of 95,000 to 100,000 clones listed, about 85% are singletons. Whole-study results and caveats: In a later analysis, TCR beta V- and J-gene trimming showed a link to a missense DCLRE1C variant. In a later analysis, at a false discovery rate of 0.05, 15,000 to 20,000 TCR beta sequences matched HLA alleles. Sequences of the TCR beta chain were said to predict the HLA-A and HLA-B alleles of most subjects accurately. What a later analysis reportedly showed was that an Asian-associated ancestry cluster had fewer N-insertions than the 666-donor mean.

The table lists this clone with a few counts. What it binds is unknown. Germline V gene lookup returns CDR1 WNHNN and CDR2 SYGVQD (reference sequence). The CDR3 spans 13 residues. The V end was cut by 3 bases, the J end by 7 bases, with 10 bases between. This TCR was sampled from a female donor in good health and CMV-seropositive. The chain employs TRBV10-1 and TRBJ2-1; D ambiguous. Material for sequencing was PBMCs. CDR3 residues: CASSDSYWNEQFF. The CDR3 DNA sequence: TGCGCCAGCAGTGACAGTTATTGGAATGAGCAGTTCTTC.